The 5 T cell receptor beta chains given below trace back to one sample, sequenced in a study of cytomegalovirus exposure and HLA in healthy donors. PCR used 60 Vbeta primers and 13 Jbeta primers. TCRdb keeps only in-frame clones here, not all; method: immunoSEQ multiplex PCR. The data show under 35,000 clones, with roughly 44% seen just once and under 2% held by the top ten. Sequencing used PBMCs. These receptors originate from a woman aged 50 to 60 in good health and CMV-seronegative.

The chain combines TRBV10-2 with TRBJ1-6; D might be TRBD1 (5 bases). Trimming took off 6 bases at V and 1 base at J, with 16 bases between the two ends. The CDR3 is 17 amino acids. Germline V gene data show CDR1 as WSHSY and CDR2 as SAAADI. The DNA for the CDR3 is TGCGCCAGCAGCCCCGGAGGGGCGGTATCCTATAATTCACCCCTCCACTTT. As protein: CASSPGGAVSYNSPLHF.

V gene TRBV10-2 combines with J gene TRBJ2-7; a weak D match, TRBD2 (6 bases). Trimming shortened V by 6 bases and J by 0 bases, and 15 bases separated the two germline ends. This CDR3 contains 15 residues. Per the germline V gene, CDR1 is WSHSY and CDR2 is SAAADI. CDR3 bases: TGCGCCAGCAGCCACCGGGACTCACCCTCCTACGAGCAGTACTTC. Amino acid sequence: CASSHRDSPSYEQYF.

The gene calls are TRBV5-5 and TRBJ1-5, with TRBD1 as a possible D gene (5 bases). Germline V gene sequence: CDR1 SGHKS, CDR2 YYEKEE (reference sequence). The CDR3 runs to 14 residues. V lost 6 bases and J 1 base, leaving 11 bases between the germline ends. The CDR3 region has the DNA TGTGCCAGCACCCAGGGTGTGAGCAATCAGCCCCAGCATTTT. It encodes CASTQGVSNQPQHF.

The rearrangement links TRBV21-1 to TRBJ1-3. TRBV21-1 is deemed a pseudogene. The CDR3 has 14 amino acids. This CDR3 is CAPCHAGLSNTIYF. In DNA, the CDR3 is TGTGCCCCTTGCCATGCGGGCTTAAGTAACACCATATATTTT.

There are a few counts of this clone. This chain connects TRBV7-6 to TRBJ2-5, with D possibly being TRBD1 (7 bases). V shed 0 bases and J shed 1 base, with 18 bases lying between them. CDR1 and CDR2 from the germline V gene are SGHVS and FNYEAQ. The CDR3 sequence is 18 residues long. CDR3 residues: CASSLAARQGGFQETQYF. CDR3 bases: TGTGCCAGCAGCTTAGCCGCCCGCCAGGGGGGTTTCCAAGAGACCCAGTACTTC. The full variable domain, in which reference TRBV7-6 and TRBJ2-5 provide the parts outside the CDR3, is GAGVSQSPRYKVTKRGQDVALRCDPISGHVSLYWYRQALGQGPEFLTYFNYEAQQDKSGLPNDRFSAERPEGSISTLTIQRTEQRDSAMYRCASSLAARQGGFQETQYFGPGTRLLVL.